The T cell receptor (beta chain) described here comes from a study of blood T cell repertoires in COVID-19. About the research overall: The cDNA or gDNA used as material had been derived from T cells, B-cell-depleted T cells, or PBMCs.

With 4 bases clipped from V and 3 bases from J, the junction kept 2 bases outside the gene matches. Germline V CDR1 and CDR2: KGHSH, LQKENI. CDR3 length equals 14 residues. In the study's own analysis: For nucleated cells, counts were estimated from reference gene primer amplification. Using immunoSEQ multiplex PCR, the repertoire was profiled, and TCRdb retains in-frame clones only, with some absent. From that table come the V and J calls and clone size; the DNA was used to work out D and trimming. This table holds some 300,000 clones, 75% to 90% found once. The clonotype comes from a middle-aged woman who had recovered from COVID-19. Sequenced material: PBMCs or T cells enriched from blood (not recorded which). The chain joins TRBV18 to TRBJ2-4; 8 bases align to TRBD1. In nucleotides, the CDR3 is TGTGCCAGCTCACAGGACAGGGACAAAAACATTCAGTACTTC. It encodes CASSQDRDKNIQYF.